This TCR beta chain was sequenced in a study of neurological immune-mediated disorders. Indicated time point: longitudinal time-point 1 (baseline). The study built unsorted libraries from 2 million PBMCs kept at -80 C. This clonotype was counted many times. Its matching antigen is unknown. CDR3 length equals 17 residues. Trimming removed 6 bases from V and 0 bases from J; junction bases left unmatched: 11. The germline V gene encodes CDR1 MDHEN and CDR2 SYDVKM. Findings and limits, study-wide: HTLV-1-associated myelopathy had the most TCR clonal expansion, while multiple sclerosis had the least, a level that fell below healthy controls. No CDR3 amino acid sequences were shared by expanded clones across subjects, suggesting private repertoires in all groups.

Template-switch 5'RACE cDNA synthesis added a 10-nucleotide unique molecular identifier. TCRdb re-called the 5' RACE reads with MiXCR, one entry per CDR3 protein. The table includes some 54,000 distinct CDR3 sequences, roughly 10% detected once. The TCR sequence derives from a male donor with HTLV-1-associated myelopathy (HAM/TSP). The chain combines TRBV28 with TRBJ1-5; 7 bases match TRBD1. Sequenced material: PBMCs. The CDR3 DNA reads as TGTGCCAGCAGCGCCCGACAGGGCGCCTATAGCAATCAGCCCCAGCATTTT. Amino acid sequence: CASSARQGAYSNQPQHF.